This T cell receptor beta chain appears in the sequencing data of a study of shared clonotypes between healthy human individuals. Some clones are missing from TCRdb's copy, which holds only in-frame ones; the method was immunoSEQ multiplex PCR. Of some 800,000 clones listed, nearly 95% are singletons. CD45RO-negative, CCR7-positively selected cells formed the naive CD8 fraction, excluding terminally differentiated effector memory CD45RA+ cells. Sequenced: naive CD8+ T cells sorted from blood. This sequence was found in a man aged 25-45 years in good health.

The CDR3 sequence: CASSRAGLGTEAFF. The CDR3 nucleotides read TGTGCCAGCAGCAGGGCGGGTTTGGGCACTGAAGCTTTCTTT. The chain combines TRBV5-6 with TRBJ1-1; D not certain. The CDR3 has 14 residues. Per germline, CDR1 SGHDT and CDR2 YYEEEE. The V end lost 4 bases, the J end lost 4 bases, and 14 bases lay between the germline ends.